This T cell receptor (beta chain) was documented in a study of memory CD4+ T cells and cytomegalovirus serostatus. Notes on the study in general: Each of approximately 63 CMV-associated TCRbeta sequences occurred in one to five individuals.

The V gene end was trimmed by 6 bases and the J gene end by 7 bases; junction bases not matched to a gene: 4. This CDR3 has 13 residues. The germline CDR1 and CDR2 sequences are MNHNS and SASEGT. Single viable CD3+CD4+CD8-CD45RO+ cells were sorted as the memory CD4+ T cells. Original processing methods: Out-of-frame sequences were removed, leaving roughly 2,200,000 distinct TCRbeta sequences. Sequenced by immunoSEQ multiplex PCR; TCRdb stores in-frame clones only, minus some. V and J calls and clone size follow that table, whereas D and trimming were derived from the DNA. The sample records some 45,000 clones, roughly 72% being singletons. About this clone itself: Its antigen is unknown.

Sequenced material: memory CD4+ T cells from blood. The chain links TRBV6-1 to TRBJ1-5, with 9 bases fitting TRBD1. The sequence was obtained from an adult in good health and CMV-seropositive. The CDR3 DNA is TGTGCCAGCAGGAGACAGGGGGAGCAGCCCCAGCATTTT. Protein: CASRRQGEQPQHF.